What follows describes a single T cell receptor (beta chain). The antigen is unknown. The entry originates in a study of T cells expressing NK-cell markers. Study context: TCR beta repertoires came from sorted CD3+CD56+NKG2C+, CD3+CD56+NKG2C- and CD3+CD56-NKG2C+ T cells. The study, taken as a whole, reports: Also leading the CD3+CD56-NKG2C+ fraction in several donors were these clonotypes. In more than five donors, dominant CD3+CD56+NKG2C+ clones formed about 1.0-7.5% of CD8+ cells.

TCR beta cDNA was generated via 5'RACE template switching incorporating UMIs. After re-calling the 5' RACE reads, TCRdb lists one entry per CDR3 protein, DNA absent. The listing records hundreds of thousands of distinct CDR3 sequences. Per the germline V gene, CDR1 is SGHTA and CDR2 is FQGNSA. CDR3 length equals 15 residues. Sequencing was performed on blood T cells: a sorted CD56 or NKG2C T cell subset, CD4+ or CD8+ T cells, or bulk PBMC T cells (not recorded which). This chain joins TRBV7-2 and TRBJ2-3; the TCRdb D gene call, TRBD1, has no DNA to confirm it. The receptor was isolated from a man aged 18-30 years in good health. The CDR3 region is CASSSLGQGTDTQYF.